This T cell receptor beta chain comes out of a study of CD8+ T cells in alopecia areata. Study findings and constraints: Among the cells sequenced in scalp samples are also the resident alphabeta T cells of normal skin.

RNA, once extracted, was reverse transcribed into cDNA for use as the sequencing template. TCRdb's copy holds only in-frame clones and misses some; the assay was immunoSEQ multiplex PCR. The sample lists approximately 180,000 clones, about 55% occurring once. The treatment: oral pan-JAK inhibitor, 5-10 mg twice daily. Points on this clone: Its antigen is undetermined.

Germline V gives CDR1 SQVTM, CDR2 ANQGSEA. The V end was cut by 1 base, the J end by 1 base, with 13 bases between. The CDR3 loop spans 16 amino acids. This receptor was identified in a human donor with alopecia areata. Material: CD8+ T cells sorted from blood, obtained at week 24, from a patient treated with tofacitinib. The chain has TRBV29-1 and TRBJ2-2; possible D gene TRBD2, 5 bases. This CDR3 is CSVEGFPGGNTGELFF. DNA of the CDR3: TGCAGCGTTGAAGGCTTCCCAGGAGGGAACACCGGGGAGCTGTTTTTT.